A single sample gave rise to the 27 T cell receptor beta chains below, sequenced in a study of T-cell memory formation after mild COVID-19. TCRdb re-analysed the 5' RACE reads in MiXCR, keeping a single row per CDR3 protein. The sample yields about 250,000 distinct CDR3 sequences, approximately 16% seen once. Sequenced material: PBMCs or a T cell subset sorted from them (not recorded which). All receptors come from a young man who had mild COVID-19 (a few samples of this study predate the infection). Cell type and time point are not known.

This chain links TRBV19 with TRBJ1-1; D possibly corresponds to TRBD1 (5 bases). The CDR3 totals 14 residues. Per germline, CDR1 LNHDA and CDR2 SQIVND (reference sequence). V was shortened by 8 bases and J by 3 bases, with 16 bases between the two germline ends. The CDR3 loop reads CASSYMGGDTEAFF. The CDR3 DNA is TGTGCCAGTTCCTACATGGGAGGGGACACTGAAGCTTTCTTT.

Only a few counts were recorded for this clonotype. The rearrangement uses TRBV6-5 and TRBJ2-1; D call uncertain. V lost 5 bases and J lost 5, with 13 bases in between. Per the germline V gene, CDR1 is MNHEY and CDR2 is SVGAGI. CDR3 length: 14 amino acids. The chain's CDR3 is CASSQNTANNEQFF. Written as DNA, the CDR3 is TGTGCCAGCAGTCAGAACACGGCTAACAATGAGCAGTTCTTC.

This chain connects TRBV5-6 to TRBJ1-2; D not certain. V lost 2 bases and J lost 2, with 4 bases in between. Germline assignment: CDR1 SGHDT and CDR2 YYEEEE. This CDR3 comprises 12 residues. The CDR3 coding sequence is TGTGCCAGCAGCTTTGAGAACTATGGCTACACCTTC. Translating it yields CASSFENYGYTF.

This clonotype was counted only a few times. The chain has TRBV5-1 and TRBJ2-2; D is perhaps TRBD1 or TRBD2 (5 bases each). The V gene lost 5 bases and the J gene lost 6 bases, with 17 bases spanning the gap. This CDR3 is built from 15 residues. The germline V gene encodes CDR1 SGHRS and CDR2 YFSETQ. CDR3 sequence (DNA): TGCGCCAGCAGTCCCGGGACCCCCGGCGCCGGGGAGCTGTTTTTT. This encodes CASSPGTPGAGELFF.

This clonotype has a handful of counts. The chain carries TRBV7-9 and TRBJ1-1; D is unresolved. V lost 5 bases and J lost 0, with 13 bases in between. CDR1 and CDR2 (germline): SEHNR, FQNEAQ (reference sequence). The CDR3 loop spans 15 amino acids. CDR3 sequence reads: CASSRRDIMNTEAFF. The CDR3, as DNA: TGTGCCAGCAGCCGCCGAGATATTATGAACACTGAAGCTTTCTTT. Using reference TRBV7-9 and TRBJ1-1 for the parts outside the CDR3, the full variable domain is DTGVSQNPRHKITKRGQNVTFRCDPISEHNRLYWYRQTLGQGPEFLTYFQNEAQLEKSRLLSDRFSAERPKGSFSTLEIQRTEQGDSAMYLCASSRRDIMNTEAFFGQGTRLTVV.

In this sample, this clonotype turned up a few times. In DNA, the CDR3 is TGTGCCACCACAGGCATTAATGAAAAACTGTTTTTT. Its protein product is CATTGINEKLFF. The rearrangement links TRBV12-3 or TRBV12-4 to TRBJ1-4, with a tentative D call TRBD1 (5 bases). V was shortened by 10 bases and J by 4 bases, with 10 bases between the two germline ends. This CDR3 is built from 12 residues.

CDR3 sequence reads: CASSYEQGTYNEQFF. The CDR3 DNA reads as TGTGCCAGCAGTTACGAACAGGGGACCTACAATGAGCAGTTCTTC. This chain connects TRBV6-2 or TRBV6-3 to TRBJ2-1; the match to TRBD1 covers 7 bases. The CDR3 spans 15 residues. Per germline, CDR1 MNHEY and CDR2 SVGEGT. V shed 2 bases, J shed 2 bases, and the junction held 3 bases outside the gene matches.

V gene TRBV20-1 combines with J gene TRBJ2-1; TRBD1 might be the D (5 bases). The CDR3 is 15 amino acids. Germline values: CDR1 DFQATT, CDR2 SNEGSKA (reference sequence). V shed 7 bases and J shed 0 bases, with 16 bases lying between them. For the CDR3, the DNA is TGCAGTGGGGCAGGGCCGCTAAACTCCTACAATGAGCAGTTCTTC. Protein sequence: CSGAGPLNSYNEQFF.

There are a few counts of this clonotype. J is TRBJ2-3 and V is TRBV7-3; 12 bases match TRBD1. Germline V lookup: CDR1 SGHTA, CDR2 FQGTGA. The CDR3 has 16 residues. With V trimmed by 5 bases and J by 5 bases, 8 bases remained unmatched. CDR3 residues: CASSPPGTGGIDTQYF. CDR3 nucleotides: TGTGCCAGCAGCCCACCAGGGACAGGGGGCATAGATACGCAGTATTTT.

This clonotype occurred a few times. V is TRBV5-4 and J is TRBJ2-2; D not resolved. V was trimmed by 4 bases and J by 4 bases, leaving 20 bases between them. CDR1 is SGHNT, CDR2 YYREEE, per germline (reference sequence). CDR3 length equals 17 residues. Here the CDR3 DNA reads TGTGCCAGCAGCACCGTAGGCGGAAGCAGCCTCACCGGGGAGCTGTTTTTT. It translates to CASSTVGGSSLTGELFF.

This clonotype has a handful of counts. V usage is TRBV10-3 and J usage is TRBJ2-1, with a possible D match to TRBD2 (6 bases). Germline V gene data show CDR1 as ENHRY and CDR2 as SYGVKD. V lost 9 bases and J lost 8, with 17 bases in between. This CDR3 has 13 residues. CDR3 amino acids: CAIRRDSRDEQFF. The CDR3 DNA reads TGTGCCATTCGTAGGGACTCCCGGGATGAGCAGTTCTTC.

V usage is TRBV10-3 and J usage is TRBJ1-2; 7 bases agree with TRBD1. With V trimmed by 6 bases and J by 4 bases, 5 bases remained unmatched. This CDR3 is 13 amino acids long. Looked up from germline, CDR1 is ENHRY and CDR2 is SYGVKD. CDR3 nucleotide sequence: TGTGCCATCAGCCCACAGGGGACCTATGGCTACACCTTC. This sequence encodes CAISPQGTYGYTF.

The chain is built from TRBV20-1 and TRBJ2-5, with TRBD2 as a possible D gene (5 bases). This CDR3 comprises 14 residues. Trimming left V 0 bases short and J 8 bases short, with 16 bases between. From germline, CDR1 is DFQATT and CDR2 SNEGSKA (reference sequence). CDR3 DNA: TGCAGTGCTAGAGATCGCATGTCCGGGGATACCCAGTACTTC. Its translation is CSARDRMSGDTQYF.

This clonotype was picked up many times. This rearrangement joins TRBV5-1 to TRBJ2-1, with 7 bases matching TRBD2. J lost 0 bases, V lost 6 bases, and 9 bases had no gene match. CDR3 length: 16 residues. CDR1 is SGHRS, CDR2 YFSETQ, per germline. This chain's CDR3 is CASTPAGGSSYNEQFF. CDR3 coding DNA: TGCGCCAGCACCCCTGCCGGGGGGAGCTCCTACAATGAGCAGTTCTTC.

The chain couples TRBV6-6 to TRBJ1-2, with D hard to call. Germline V gene data show CDR1 as MNHNY and CDR2 as SVGAGI (reference sequence). This CDR3 is built from 13 residues. Deletions cut 4 bases from V and 4 bases from J, with 10 bases between. The CDR3 sequence: CASSFGQIYGYTF. Written as DNA, the CDR3 is TGTGCCAGCAGTTTTGGCCAGATCTATGGCTACACCTTC.

This clonotype was seen more than once but under ten times. This chain joins TRBV20-1 and TRBJ2-1; D remains ambiguous. Germline-derived CDR1 and CDR2 are DFQATT and SNEGSKA (reference sequence). V was cut by 0 bases and J by 9 bases, with 18 bases left in between. CDR3 length: 15 amino acids. CDR3 residues: CSARDGLSQGGEQFF. CDR3 nucleotides: TGCAGTGCTAGAGATGGCCTCTCACAAGGTGGTGAGCAGTTCTTC.

This clonotype was recorded at least ten times. The chain joins TRBV5-1 to TRBJ2-5; no firm D call. CDR1 and CDR2 from the germline V gene are SGHRS and YFSETQ. Trimming cost V 4 bases and J 2 bases, with 6 bases left between them. The CDR3 loop spans 12 amino acids. The CDR3 bases are TGCGCCAGCAGCCCTCGACAAGAGACCCAGTACTTC. As protein: CASSPRQETQYF.

The genes are TRBV12-3 or TRBV12-4 and TRBJ2-3; D assignment may be TRBD1 or TRBD2 (5 bases each). This CDR3 contains 13 residues. Trimming cost V 3 bases and J 6 bases, with 10 bases left between them. CDR3 nucleotides: TGTGCCAGCAGTTTGGGACGATGGGATACGCAGTATTTT. It encodes CASSLGRWDTQYF.

The chain joins TRBV12-3 or TRBV12-4 to TRBJ1-1; D not resolved. V lost 7 bases and J lost 3, with 15 bases in between. The CDR3 covers 14 residues. The CDR3: CASTTSGEDTEAFF. The CDR3 nucleotides read TGTGCCAGCACCACGAGCGGGGAGGACACTGAAGCTTTCTTT.

The chain combines TRBV12-3 or TRBV12-4 with TRBJ1-2, with 9 nucleotides matching TRBD1. The CDR3 is made up of 12 amino acids. The V and J ends lost 3 bases and 12 bases, in that order; junction bases with no gene match: 5. CDR3 amino acids: CASSFTGGAHTF. CDR3 DNA sequence: TGTGCCAGCAGTTTTACAGGGGGCGCCCACACCTTC.

The V gene is TRBV4-3, the J gene TRBJ1-2, with D unresolved. Germline CDR1 is LGHNA and CDR2 is YSLEER. The CDR3 runs 12 residues. V lost 4 bases, J lost 10 bases, and 13 bases lay in between. CDR3 region: CASSRSRDLYTF. CDR3 coding DNA: TGCGCCAGCAGCCGCTCAAGAGACCTCTACACCTTC.

This sequence joins TRBV24-1 and TRBJ2-1; 14 bases line up with TRBD2. There are 18 residues in the CDR3. The V gene end was trimmed by 3 bases and the J gene end by 8 bases; junction bases not matched to a gene: 11. Germline CDR1 KGHDR, CDR2 SFDVKD. CDR3 loop: CATSDALPTSGGAYEQFF. CDR3 sequence (DNA): TGTGCCACCAGTGATGCGCTACCGACTAGCGGGGGGGCTTATGAGCAGTTCTTC.

The genes are TRBV2 and TRBJ1-1, with D unresolved. Germline assignment: CDR1 SNHLY and CDR2 FYNNEI. Deletions cut 3 bases from V and 0 bases from J, with 11 bases between. This CDR3 is built from 15 residues. For the CDR3, the DNA is TGTGCCAGCAGTGATCTCTGGCCGATGAACACTGAAGCTTTCTTT. This translates into CASSDLWPMNTEAFF.

There are a few counts of this clonotype. The chain links TRBV12-3 or TRBV12-4 to TRBJ1-1; D ambiguous. The CDR3 extends over 12 amino acids. The V and J ends lost 5 bases and 6 bases respectively, with 10 bases between them. Written as DNA, the CDR3 is TGTGCCAGCAGTCCACAGCTCCCTGAAGCTTTCTTT. It codes for CASSPQLPEAFF.

This clonotype was counted at least ten times. This rearrangement joins TRBV27 to TRBJ2-5, with D tentatively TRBD1 (5 bases). Trimming removed 0 bases at V and 3 bases at J, with 8 bases between. CDR3 length: 14 residues. CDR1 is MNHEY and CDR2 is SMNVEV in the germline V gene (reference sequence). The CDR3: CASSLSRREETQYF. The CDR3 DNA sequence: TGTGCCAGCAGTTTATCCCGCAGGGAAGAGACCCAGTACTTC.

In this sample, this clonotype turned up many times. The V gene is TRBV5-6, the J gene TRBJ2-5, with 7 bases lining up with TRBD1. V was clipped by 5 bases and J by 5 bases; unmatched bases: 15. Per the germline V gene, CDR1 is SGHDT and CDR2 is YYEEEE. This CDR3 comprises 16 residues. In DNA, the CDR3 is TGTGCCAGCAGGCGGCTAGGGGGCCGTTACGCCGAGACCCAGTACTTC. It translates to CASRRLGGRYAETQYF.

This clonotype turned up a few times. V is TRBV4-3 and J is TRBJ2-6; D gene ambiguous. Trimming removed 2 bases at V and 0 bases at J, with 8 bases between. The CDR3 totals 16 residues. CDR1 and CDR2 from the germline V gene are LGHNA and YSLEER. CDR3 region: CASSQILSSGANVLTF. In nucleotides, the CDR3 is TGCGCCAGCAGCCAAATCCTATCCTCTGGGGCCAACGTCCTGACTTTC.